Reported below is one T cell receptor (beta chain). Its specificity is unknown. The junction departs from germline at one end; a sequencing error may be responsible. The data stem from a study of vaccination and CD4 T cells after COVID-19. Overall study: The interval from dose two to post-vaccine sampling had a median of approximately 73 days, and it ranged from 14 to 241.

Described treatment: approximately nine-day PBMC culture with coronavirus spike peptide pools or control peptides (ViraFEST assay). Culture conditions combined more than 1.5 million PBMCs per well with 9.5 to 10 IU/ml IL-2 and around 10 ug/ml peptide pools. Sequence data for DNA of cultured CD4+ T cells were generated by the Oncomine TCR Beta short-read assay. Scientists extracted genomic DNA from CD4+ T cells grown in culture. Each CDR3 protein is one row after TCRdb ran MiXCR on the PCR reads. The sample comprises about 14,000 distinct CDR3 sequences, about 55% of which are singletons, and roughly 4.2% rests with the top ten. The CDR3 totals 11 residues. Germline assignment: CDR1 MDHEN and CDR2 SYDVKM.

The material sequenced was CD4+ T cells from blood, cultured in vitro, taken before SARS-CoV-2 vaccination. This sequence was found in a human donor who had recovered from COVID-19. The chain links TRBV28 to TRBJ1-1, with D perhaps TRBD1 (6 bases). The CDR3 reads CASRQRGVEVF. Written as DNA, the CDR3 is TGTGCCAGCAGGCAAAGGGGGGTCGAGGTCTTT.